What follows is one T cell receptor (beta chain) and its context. Its target antigen remains unknown. Base qualities are not at hand, and no much larger clone is one base apart. This specimen belongs to a study of blood T cell repertoires in COVID-19 (dated by TCRdb to 2020 to 2021). Describing the broader study: Collaborator samples came from the United States, Italy and Spain and covered acute and convalescent phases of COVID-19. The prospective study material was composed of cDNA or gDNA derived from T cells, B-cell-depleted T cells, or PBMCs. The dataset comprised deeply sampled blood TCRbeta repertoires from subjects exposed to, actively infected with, or recovered from COVID-19. The repertoires were made available in a free public database intended to serve as a resource for research on the immune response to SARS-CoV-2. The samples were drawn from the first 160 participants of the ongoing ImmuneRACE study and from some 1,300 subjects provided by 6 global collaborators. The sample metadata nearly always contained a de-identified subject ID, COVID-19 status, age in years and sex. HLA class I and class II types, where available, came from metadata supplied by the sample provider rather than from assay-based typing.

Taken from cysteine to phenylalanine, the CDR3 has 15 residues. Only the CDR3 portion is preserved as DNA: 45 bases, with reading frame beginning at the first base. Taken from the germline V gene, the CDR1 and CDR2 loops are SQVTM and ANQGSEA. The V and J ends are trimmed by 0 bases and 4 bases, leaving 15 bases between them. TCRbeta CDR3 regions were amplified from genomic DNA by means of the immunoSEQ Assay, a bias-controlled multiplex PCR. The paper's processing steps were these. The number of nucleated cells in each sample was estimated from the amplification of reference gene primers within the assay. To quantify the absolute abundance of each unique TCRbeta CDR3 rearrangement, sequence reads were collapsed and filtered. For each sample, productive Simpson clonality was calculated by taking the square root of Simpson's diversity index across productive rearrangements. TCRdb provides this immuneACCESS table in a form limited to in-frame rearrangements. Some clones are lacking; in checked studies, under half of them reflect an unresolved V gene, and why the rest are absent is not known. V and J calls and clone size follow that table, whereas D and trimming were derived from the DNA. Here the sample has about 36,000 clones; over 75% occur a single time. The leading ten clones occupy about 30% of the sample.

Study-wide conclusions, independent of this receptor: Clinical and demographic metadata were provided uncurated, with the amount varying by source and participant.

Whole blood was collected in K2EDTA tubes by collaborating institutions according to the institutions' own protocols. For TCRbeta analysis, collaborators shipped samples in one of three forms: frozen whole blood, isolated PBMCs, or DNA extracted from either of those sample types. The source of this sequence is a man in his sixties with acute or convalescent COVID-19. Rearrangement joined TRBV29-1 to TRBJ1-2, with no confidently assigned D gene. Sequenced sample: peripheral blood. The nucleotides read TGCAGCGTTGAAGATAGTATAAGAACTCTCTATGGCTACACCTTC. Translated, it reads CSVEDSIRTLYGYTF.